This T cell receptor beta chain was observed in a study of monozygotic twins with inflammatory bowel disease. This CDR3 region has 16 residues. CDR1 is SGHTA and CDR2 is FQGNSA in the germline V gene. TCRdb reprocessed the 5' RACE reads and keeps a single row for each CDR3 protein, giving no DNA. This listing includes 350,000 to 500,000 distinct CDR3 sequences. This TCR was recovered from a human donor with ulcerative colitis or Crohn's disease, or a healthy co-twin of an affected twin (not recorded which). The sequenced material came from blood. The V and J genes are TRBV7-2 and TRBJ2-7; the D call of TRBD1 rests on TCRdb alone, since no DNA is present to check it. The CDR3 spells CASSLFPGPQGGEQYF.